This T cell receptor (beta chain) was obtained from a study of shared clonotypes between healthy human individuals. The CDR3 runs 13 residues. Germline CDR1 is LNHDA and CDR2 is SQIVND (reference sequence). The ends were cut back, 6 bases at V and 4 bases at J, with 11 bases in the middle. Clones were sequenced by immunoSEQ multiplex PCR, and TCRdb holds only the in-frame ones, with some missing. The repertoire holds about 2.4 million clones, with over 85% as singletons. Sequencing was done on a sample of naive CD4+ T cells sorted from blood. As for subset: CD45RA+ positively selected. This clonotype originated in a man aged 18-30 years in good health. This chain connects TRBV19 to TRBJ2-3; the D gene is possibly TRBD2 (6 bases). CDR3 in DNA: TGTGCCAGTAGACCCGGGAGCGCAGATACGCAGTATTTT. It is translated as CASRPGSADTQYF. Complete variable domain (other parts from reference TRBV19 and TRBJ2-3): DGGITQSPKYLFRKEGQNVTLSCEQNLNHDAMYWYRQDPGQGLRLIYYSQIVNDFQKGDIAEGYSVSREKKESFPLTVTSAQKNPTAFYLCASRPGSADTQYFGPGTRLTVL.